This TCR beta chain is from a study of blood T cell repertoires in COVID-19. Whole-study context: T cells, B-cell-depleted T cells, or PBMCs supplied cDNA or gDNA.

Profiling relied on immunoSEQ multiplex PCR, and the TCRdb table lists in-frame clones only, not all of them. Of 250,000 or so clones in the sample, 70% to 90% were seen once. The CDR3 loop spans 15 amino acids. Trimming stripped 0 bases from V and 2 bases from J, with 11 bases between. The gene calls are TRBV23-1 and TRBJ2-7, with a weak D call TRBD2 (6 bases). TRBV23-1 belongs to the ORF category, with a function that is uncertain. The clonotype comes from a woman between 35 and 50 years old with acute COVID-19. Sequencing was carried out using PBMCs or T cells enriched from blood (not recorded which). The CDR3 nucleotides are TGCGCCAGCAGTCAATCTGGCGGGACTCCCTACGAGCAGTACTTC. Amino acids: CASSQSGGTPYEQYF.